These 15 T cell receptor beta chains came from one sample sequenced in a study of blood T cell repertoires in COVID-19. The data were produced by immunoSEQ multiplex PCR, yet TCRdb's version contains in-frame clones alone and is incomplete. The table has approximately 330,000 clones, 87% seen once. The sequenced sample consisted of peripheral blood. These receptors originate from a man younger than 45 with COVID-19, enrolled during active disease.

The CDR3 nucleotides read TGTGCCAGCAGCCAAGGAGCGCGGGGGGAGCTGTTTTTT. Its protein product is CASSQGARGELFF. The chain couples TRBV3-1 (or the pseudogene TRBV3-2) to TRBJ2-2; D is uncertain. This CDR3 contains 13 residues. CDR1 is LGHDT and CDR2 is YNNKEL in the germline V gene (reference sequence). V was trimmed by 1 base and J by 8 bases, leaving 8 bases between them.

This clone was counted between two and nine times. The chain uses TRBV11-2 and TRBJ2-1, with 9 positions matching TRBD1. Germline V CDR1 and CDR2: SGHAT, FQNNGV. Trimming took 5 bases from V and 7 from J; bases not matched to a gene: 9. The CDR3 spans 15 residues. CDR3 protein: CASSLQGALVNEQFF. In DNA form, the CDR3 reads TGTGCCAGCAGCCTACAGGGGGCCCTGGTGAATGAGCAGTTCTTC.

The chain is built from TRBV2 and TRBJ1-2, with unresolved D. The germline gives CDR1 SNHLY, CDR2 FYNNEI. This CDR3 has 13 amino acids. Trimming removed 4 bases from V and 4 bases from J, with 10 bases in between. In nucleotides, the CDR3 is TGTGCCAGCAGTGGGAGGCTTGTCTATGGCTACACCTTC. It codes for CASSGRLVYGYTF.

This sequence joins TRBV6-2 or TRBV6-3 and TRBJ1-6; the D gene is possibly TRBD1 (6 bases). V was clipped by 5 bases and J by 10 bases, with 18 bases between them. In germline, CDR1 is MNHEY, CDR2 SVGEGT. This CDR3 is built from 15 residues. CDR3 amino acids: CASSPIQGSRSPLHF. The CDR3 region has the DNA TGTGCCAGCAGTCCCATACAGGGATCGAGGTCACCCCTCCACTTT.

The J gene is TRBJ1-6, the V gene TRBV5-1; D uncertain. The CDR3 consists of 15 residues. V lost 1 base and J 3 bases, leaving 8 bases between the germline ends. CDR1 and CDR2 (germline): SGHRS, YFSETQ. The CDR3 region is CASSLTSDYNSPLHF. The CDR3 nucleotides are TGCGCCAGCAGCTTGACCAGCGACTATAATTCACCCCTCCACTTT.

This clone was counted a single time. This sample includes further DNA sequences coding for the same CDR3. V gene TRBV7-3 combines with J gene TRBJ2-3; 9 positions agree with TRBD2. Germline trimming cut 2 bases from V and 3 bases from J; bases unmatched to any gene: 0. The V gene's germline CDR1 is SGHTA and CDR2 FQGTGA. The CDR3 loop spans 14 amino acids. CDR3: CASSLAGGTDTQYF. As DNA, the CDR3 is TGTGCCAGCAGCTTAGCGGGGGGGACAGATACGCAGTATTTT.

V and J are TRBV7-2 and TRBJ2-7; 9 bases fit TRBD2. Per germline, CDR1 SGHTA and CDR2 FQGNSA. The CDR3 contains 17 residues. The trim removed 1 base at V and 4 bases at J, leaving 11 bases unmatched. DNA of the CDR3: TGTGCCAGCAGCTTAGTGGGGTTGGGGACTAGCATTTACGAGCAGTACTTC. Translated, it gives CASSLVGLGTSIYEQYF.

This chain joins TRBV19 and TRBJ2-1; 10 bases are a match to TRBD1. Germline V gives CDR1 LNHDA, CDR2 SQIVND (reference sequence). The CDR3 has 16 amino acids. The V gene end was trimmed by 1 base and the J gene end by 8 bases; junction bases not matched to a gene: 8. The CDR3 loop is CASSIGWGTGVYEQFF. CDR3 bases: TGTGCCAGTAGTATAGGCTGGGGGACAGGGGTTTATGAGCAGTTCTTC.

This chain joins TRBV3-1 (or the pseudogene TRBV3-2) and TRBJ1-2, with a possible D match to TRBD1 (5 bases). Trimming cost V 3 bases and J 7 bases, with 12 bases left between them. The CDR3 spans 13 residues. The germline gives CDR1 LGHDT, CDR2 YNNKEL (reference sequence). The CDR3 sequence is CASSHRDSGGYTF. CDR3 in DNA: TGTGCCAGCAGCCACAGGGATTCGGGTGGCTACACCTTC.

This chain links TRBV7-2 with TRBJ1-1; TRBD1 aligns across 7 bases. The CDR3 length is 14 residues. V lost 4 bases, J lost 1 base, and 3 bases stayed unmatched. Germline V gene data show CDR1 as SGHTA and CDR2 as FQGNSA. CDR3 DNA sequence: TGTGCCAGCAGCTCCCGGACAGGGAACACTGAAGCTTTCTTT. The encoded protein is CASSSRTGNTEAFF.

The V call is TRBV4-2, the J call TRBJ2-3, with TRBD2 identical over 7 bases. The CDR3 has 16 amino acids. The trim removed 1 base at V and 3 bases at J, leaving 7 bases unmatched. Germline-derived CDR1 and CDR2 are LGHNA and YNFKEQ. The CDR3 reads CASSQVLRERTDTQYF. In DNA form, the CDR3 reads TGTGCCAGCAGCCAAGTTCTGCGGGAGAGGACAGATACGCAGTATTTT.

The chain has TRBV7-8 and TRBJ1-1, with D perhaps TRBD1 (5 bases). This CDR3 region has 17 residues. Germline V gives CDR1 SGHVS, CDR2 FQNEAQ. V was trimmed by 5 bases and J by 5 bases, leaving 24 bases between them. The CDR3 DNA sequence: TGTGCCAGCAGCCGCCGGGGGAGCACTCAGAAAAATACTGAAGCTTTCTTT. Protein: CASSRRGSTQKNTEAFF. Full variable domain (outside the CDR3, taken from reference TRBV7-8 and TRBJ1-1): GAGVSQSPRYKVAKRGQDVALRCDPISGHVSLFWYQQALGQGPEFLTYFQNEAQLDKSGLPSDRFFAERPEGSVSTLKIQRTQQEDSAVYLCASSRRGSTQKNTEAFFGQGTRLTVV.

This clone has a handful of counts. The V gene is TRBV4-3, the J gene TRBJ1-3, with 8 positions matching TRBD1. J was trimmed by 2 bases and V by 0 bases; bases with no gene match: 0. Germline CDR1 LGHNA, CDR2 YSLEER. This CDR3 spans 15 amino acids. The CDR3 is CASSQEQGAGNTIYF. CDR3 sequence (DNA): TGCGCCAGCAGCCAAGAACAGGGGGCTGGAAACACCATATATTTT.

CDR3 nucleotides: TGTGCCACTTTACTCAGGGGTCGGGGTGGCTACACCTTC. This gives the protein CATLLRGRGGYTF. This rearrangement joins TRBV6-5 to TRBJ1-2, with TRBD1 as a possible D gene (6 bases). Trimming took 10 bases from V and 7 from J, leaving 19 bases between them. The CDR3 runs 13 residues. Germline lookup yields CDR1 MNHEY and CDR2 SVGAGI.

This clone was seen a handful of times. The genes are TRBV7-9 and TRBJ2-7; possible D gene TRBD2, 6 bases. This CDR3 is 16 amino acids long. The V gene lost 6 bases and the J gene lost 1 base, with 19 bases spanning the gap. Germline V gene lookup returns CDR1 SEHNR and CDR2 FQNEAQ (reference sequence). Here the CDR3 reads CASSPVGGRKSYEQYF. The CDR3 coding sequence is TGTGCCAGCAGTCCCGTGGGGGGTAGGAAATCCTACGAGCAGTACTTC.